One and the same sample provided the 29 T cell receptor beta chains below, sequenced in a study of metastatic and nonmetastatic thyroid tumors. TCRdb reassembled clones from the PCR reads with MiXCR. In the table there are roughly 24,000 clones, around 21% of which are singletons. No patient received treatment before thyroid surgery. The source material was blood. The receptors were sampled from a male donor with papillary thyroid cancer or a benign thyroid nodule (not recorded which). Some clones in this sample may be carry-over from other donors' samples.

By sample fraction, this clone is medium-sized. The rearrangement uses TRBV6-1 and TRBJ2-5, with a possible D match to TRBD1 (6 bases). There are 13 residues in the CDR3. Trimming removed 2 bases at V and 5 bases at J, with 9 bases between. Germline CDR1 and CDR2: MNHNS and SASEGT. The CDR3 nucleotides are TGTGCCAGCAGTGAAACAGGGCACGAGACCCAGTACTTC. This translates into CASSETGHETQYF.

This clone turned up a few times. The rearrangement uses TRBV6-1 and TRBJ2-1; TRBD2 matches at 13 bases. The CDR3 sequence is 17 residues long. The J segment lost 0 bases and the V segment lost 8 bases, leaving 7 bases of the junction unmatched. Germline CDR1 is MNHNS and CDR2 is SASEGT. CDR3 nucleotides: TGTGCCAGCGTGGGACTAGCGGGGTTAGGCTCCTACAATGAGCAGTTCTTC. Its protein is CASVGLAGLGSYNEQFF.

This clone has ten or more counts. The V and J genes are TRBV2 and TRBJ1-1; D remains unclear. Looked up from germline, CDR1 is SNHLY and CDR2 is FYNNEI. The CDR3 is 15 residues long. Trimming removed 6 bases at V and 0 bases at J, with 14 bases between. The CDR3 nucleotides are TGTGCCAGCAGCAGGACCGGGTACCTGAACACTGAAGCTTTCTTT. Translating gives CASSRTGYLNTEAFF.

The chain recombines TRBV20-1 with TRBJ2-5; D perhaps matches TRBD1 (5 bases). Germline CDR1 DFQATT, CDR2 SNEGSKA (reference sequence). The CDR3 contains 15 residues. V was shortened by 0 bases and J by 3 bases, with 14 bases between the two germline ends. The CDR3 DNA follows: TGCAGTGCTAGAGATGGTGGGGCAGTAAAAGAGACCCAGTACTTC. This sequence encodes CSARDGGAVKETQYF.

The chain uses TRBV2 and TRBJ1-3; D possibly corresponds to TRBD1 (5 bases). CDR1 is SNHLY and CDR2 is FYNNEI in the germline V gene. This CDR3 is built from 13 residues. V lost 11 bases and J 0 bases, leaving 11 bases between the germline ends. DNA of the CDR3: TGTGCCGTACAGGTTGGCTCTGGAAACACCATATATTTT. Translation gives CAVQVGSGNTIYF.

In this sample, this clone is medium-sized. CDR3 sequence reads: CASSYQYEQFF. In DNA, the CDR3 is TGTGCCAGCAGTTATCAGTACGAGCAGTTCTTC. The chain combines TRBV6-5 with TRBJ2-1; D remains ambiguous. Trimming removed 3 bases at V and 10 bases at J, with 7 bases between. Per the germline V gene, CDR1 is MNHEY and CDR2 is SVGAGI. The CDR3 totals 11 residues.

This clone was seen many times. V and J are TRBV9 and TRBJ1-3; D not resolved. The CDR3 has 14 residues. With 0 bases removed from V and 4 bases from J, the gap between germline ends came to 8 bases. The germline gives CDR1 SGDLS, CDR2 YYNGEE. CDR3 nucleotides: TGTGCCAGCAGCGTAGGGTCAGCCGGAAACACCATATATTTT. Protein product: CASSVGSAGNTIYF.

This clone was observed a few times. The chain couples TRBV28 to TRBJ2-7; D is unresolved. Trimming removed 7 bases from V and 3 bases from J, with 7 bases in between. This CDR3 contains 11 residues. Germline loops: CDR1 MDHEN, CDR2 SYDVKM. The CDR3 here is CASTDNYEQYF. The CDR3, as DNA: TGTGCCAGCACCGACAACTACGAGCAGTACTTC.

On this clone itself: The junction shows a germline mismatch at one end, possibly a read error. This chain joins TRBV4-1 and TRBJ2-7; 9 nucleotides agree with TRBD2. The CDR3 consists of 15 residues. Germline CDR1 MGHRA, CDR2 YSYEKL. CDR3 region: CASSRGSGSYYGQYF. The CDR3 nucleotides read TGCGCCAGCAGTCGTGGTAGCGGGAGCTACTACGGGCAGTACTTC.

Ten or more counts support this clone. The gene calls are TRBV6-2 or TRBV6-3 and TRBJ2-1; 9 bases align to TRBD2. The CDR3 sequence is 17 residues long. Germline V gene sequence: CDR1 MNHEY, CDR2 SVGEGT. V was clipped by 8 bases and J by 7 bases; unmatched bases: 18. CDR3 loop: CASAGGLGSGSDNEQFF. CDR3 nucleotides: TGTGCCAGCGCCGGCGGTCTGGGTAGCGGGAGTGATAATGAGCAGTTCTTC.

This clone has a count of ten or more. The chain couples TRBV5-5 to TRBJ2-7, with D unresolved. CDR1 and CDR2 from the germline V gene are SGHKS and YYEKEE (reference sequence). V shed 2 bases and J shed 3 bases, with 9 bases lying between them. The CDR3 spans 13 residues. The CDR3 protein is CASSFTQNYEQYF. The DNA for the CDR3 is TGTGCCAGCAGCTTCACACAAAACTACGAGCAGTACTTC. Full variable domain (rest looked up from reference TRBV5-5 and TRBJ2-7): DAGVTQSPTHLIKTRGQQVTLRCSPISGHKSVSWYQQVLGQGPQFIFQYYEKEERGRGNFPDRFSARQFPNYSSELNVNALLLGDSALYLCASSFTQNYEQYFGPGTRLTVT.

This clone was counted many times. The gene calls are TRBV30 and TRBJ1-1; D unclear. The V end was cut by 1 base, the J end by 3 bases, with 9 bases between. From germline, CDR1 is GTSNPN and CDR2 SVGIG (reference sequence). The CDR3 covers 13 residues. The CDR3 spells CAWSADRDTEAFF. DNA of the CDR3: TGTGCCTGGAGTGCGGATAGGGACACTGAAGCTTTCTTT.

This clone was counted between two and nine times. A junction boundary mismatches the germline segment, possibly from a read error. V is TRBV28 and J is TRBJ2-2, with 10 bases that match TRBD2. In germline, CDR1 is MDHEN, CDR2 SYDVKM. This CDR3 region has 16 residues. In DNA form, the CDR3 reads TGTGCCAGCAGTTTCCCACTAGCGGGAATCACCAGGGAGCTGTTTTTT. It translates to CASSFPLAGITRELFF.

The table lists this clone with a few counts. DNA of the CDR3: TGCAGTGCCGTATGCAGGACTAGCGGTCATGAGCAGTTCTTC. This translates into CSAVCRTSGHEQFF. The chain uses TRBV20-1 and TRBJ2-1; 10 positions agree with TRBD2. The trim removed 6 bases at V and 8 bases at J, leaving 10 bases unmatched. In germline, CDR1 is DFQATT, CDR2 SNEGSKA (reference sequence). This CDR3 is 14 amino acids long.

In DNA form, the CDR3 reads TGTGCCAGCAGCTCGGTACAGTGCTTAGAGCAGTACTTC. Its translation: CASSSVQCLEQYF. The genes are TRBV7-9 and TRBJ2-7; D ambiguous. The V gene's germline CDR1 is SEHNR and CDR2 FQNEAQ (reference sequence). V lost 4 bases and J lost 7, with 14 bases in between. There are 13 residues in the CDR3. Combining the CDR3 with reference TRBV7-9 and TRBJ2-7 gives the whole variable domain DTGVSQNPRHKITKRGQNVTFRCDPISEHNRLYWYRQTLGQGPEFLTYFQNEAQLEKSRLLSDRFSAERPKGSFSTLEIQRTEQGDSAMYLCASSSVQCLEQYFGPGTRLTVT.

This clone has just a few counts. The CDR3 bases are TGTGCCAGTAGTTCCAAAGGACAGCTCAACTATGGCTACACCTTC. Amino acids: CASSSKGQLNYGYTF. The chain recombines TRBV19 with TRBJ1-2, with a tentative D call TRBD1 (6 bases). Germline V gene data show CDR1 as LNHDA and CDR2 as SQIVND (reference sequence). Trimming removed 5 bases at V and 2 bases at J, with 15 bases between. This CDR3 is 15 amino acids long.

In this sample, this clone turned up many times. This chain connects TRBV20-1 to TRBJ2-7; unclear D gene. Germline lookup yields CDR1 DFQATT and CDR2 SNEGSKA (reference sequence). This CDR3 region has 11 residues. The germline V and J ends were trimmed by 0 bases and 4 bases, with 4 bases remaining between them. CDR3 loop: CSARDQYEQYF. The CDR3 DNA is TGCAGTGCTAGAGATCAGTACGAGCAGTACTTC.

The chain has TRBV28 and TRBJ2-7, with 8 bases fitting TRBD2. Unmatched junction bases numbered 14, after V lost 7 bases and J lost 6 bases. This CDR3 has 15 amino acids. Germline V CDR1 and CDR2: MDHEN, SYDVKM. In DNA form, the CDR3 reads TGTGCCAGCAAGCTTAAAGCGGGAGTAGAGCCCGAGCAGTACTTC. The encoded protein is CASKLKAGVEPEQYF.

This clone was detected ten times or more. The CDR3 is CASSLEGFYGYTF. CDR3 DNA sequence: TGTGCCAGCAGCTTGGAGGGTTTCTATGGCTACACCTTC. The chain couples TRBV5-6 to TRBJ1-2; D is undetermined. The germline V gene has CDR1 SGHDT and CDR2 YYEEEE. This CDR3 comprises 13 residues. Trimming took 0 bases from V and 4 from J, leaving 7 bases between them. Combining the CDR3 with reference TRBV5-6 and TRBJ1-2 gives the whole variable domain DAGVTQSPTHLIKTRGQQVTLRCSPKSGHDTVSWYQQALGQGPQFIFQYYEEEERQRGNFPDRFSGHQFPNYSSELNVNALLLGDSALYLCASSLEGFYGYTFGSGTRLTVV.

This clone counts as medium-sized (0.01 to 0.1%). This chain links TRBV11-3 with TRBJ2-7; 9 bases align to TRBD2. Losses at the gene ends were 0 bases for V and 5 bases for J; bases not matched to a gene: 8. Germline values: CDR1 SGHNT, CDR2 YENEEA. The CDR3 runs 16 residues. Here the CDR3 DNA reads TGTGCCAGCAGCTTAGATGGGCGGGAGGGCCGCGACGAGCAGTACTTC. The encoded protein is CASSLDGREGRDEQYF.

This chain links TRBV15 with TRBJ2-1; D gene unclear. This CDR3 contains 14 residues. Germline V CDR1 and CDR2: LNHNV, YYDKDF (reference sequence). Trimming stripped 3 bases from V and 5 bases from J, with 11 bases between. In DNA, the CDR3 is TGTGCCACCAGCAGGTCCGGTACGCACAATGAGCAGTTCTTC. Amino acids: CATSRSGTHNEQFF. Together with reference TRBV15 and TRBJ2-1, the CDR3 gives the full variable domain: DAMVIQNPRYQVTQFGKPVTLSCSQTLNHNVMYWYQQKSSQAPKLLFHYYDKDFNNEADTPDNFQSRRPNTSFCFLDIRSPGLGDTAMYLCATSRSGTHNEQFFGPGTRLTVL.

This chain uses TRBV7-8 with TRBJ2-3; maybe TRBD2 (6 bases). V was pared by 3 bases and J by 3 bases, with 19 bases between. CDR1 SGHVS and CDR2 FQNEAQ come from the germline V gene. This CDR3 is 17 amino acids long. CDR3 sequence reads: CASSLGHAGFRTDTQYF. As DNA, the CDR3 is TGTGCCAGCAGCTTGGGCCACGCGGGGTTTAGAACAGATACGCAGTATTTT. Looking up the rest from reference TRBV7-8 and TRBJ2-3 gives the full variable domain: GAGVSQSPRYKVAKRGQDVALRCDPISGHVSLFWYQQALGQGPEFLTYFQNEAQLDKSGLPSDRFFAERPEGSVSTLKIQRTQQEDSAVYLCASSLGHAGFRTDTQYFGPGTRLTVL.

The CDR3, as DNA: TGTGCCACCAGCACATTATACAGCTATGAAGCTTTCTTT. Its translation is CATSTLYSYEAFF. V usage is TRBV15 and J usage is TRBJ1-1; no definite D call. Looked up from germline, CDR1 is LNHNV and CDR2 is YYDKDF (reference sequence). With 4 bases removed from V and 7 bases from J, the gap between germline ends came to 13 bases. This CDR3 has 13 residues.

By sample share, this clone is medium-sized (0.01 to 0.1%). CDR3 loop: CATSRGRGEGGSYEQYF. In DNA, the CDR3 is TGTGCCACCAGCCGAGGGAGGGGAGAGGGCGGGAGCTACGAGCAGTACTTC. This sequence joins TRBV15 and TRBJ2-7; TRBD2 matches 7 bases. V shed 5 bases, J shed 3 bases, and the junction held 16 bases outside the gene matches. Germline CDR1 is LNHNV and CDR2 is YYDKDF (reference sequence). The CDR3 has 17 amino acids. The whole variable domain, remainder taken from reference TRBV15 and TRBJ2-7, is DAMVIQNPRYQVTQFGKPVTLSCSQTLNHNVMYWYQQKSSQAPKLLFHYYDKDFNNEADTPDNFQSRRPNTSFCFLDIRSPGLGDTAMYLCATSRGRGEGGSYEQYFGPGTRLTVT.

This clone was found a few times. The rearrangement joins TRBV11-3 to TRBJ2-1; D is unresolved. The CDR3 runs 12 residues. Per germline, CDR1 SGHNT and CDR2 YENEEA. V shed 5 bases and J shed 4 bases, with 6 bases lying between them. The CDR3 spells CASSPDYNEQFF. CDR3 coding DNA: TGTGCCAGCAGCCCGGATTACAATGAGCAGTTCTTC.

The chain combines TRBV20-1 with TRBJ2-7; weak D call: TRBD1 (5 bases). From germline, CDR1 is DFQATT and CDR2 SNEGSKA (reference sequence). V dropped 0 bases and J dropped 0 bases, with 12 bases sitting between them. This CDR3 spans 15 amino acids. CDR3 sequence reads: CSARDAREPSYEQYF. The CDR3 nucleotides read TGCAGTGCTAGAGATGCCAGGGAACCCTCCTACGAGCAGTACTTC.

This clone showed up many times. This chain connects TRBV7-8 to TRBJ2-7; D perhaps matches TRBD2 (5 bases). The CDR3 sequence is 14 residues long. Deletions cut 8 bases from V and 4 bases from J, with 18 bases between. Germline values: CDR1 SGHVS, CDR2 FQNEAQ. The DNA of the CDR3 is TGTGCCAGCGGAGGATTAGCCGGAGCATACGAGCAGTACTTC. The encoded protein is CASGGLAGAYEQYF.

Ten or more counts support this clone. This may come from a read error, since a much larger clone is one base off. The V call is TRBV7-9, the J call TRBJ2-4, with D uncertain. This CDR3 region has 12 residues. The V gene lost 0 bases and the J gene lost 5 bases, with 2 bases spanning the gap. The germline gives CDR1 SEHNR, CDR2 FQNEAQ (reference sequence). CDR3 sequence: CASSLAENIQYF. The CDR3, as DNA: TGTGCCAGCAGCTTAGCAGAAAACATTCAGTACTTC.

In the case of this clone: One end of the junction varies from germline; a read error may be responsible. The chain couples TRBV20-1 to TRBJ2-2, with a possible D match to TRBD2 (5 bases). The germline CDR1 and CDR2 sequences are DFQATT and SNEGSKA (reference sequence). There are 13 residues in the CDR3. CDR3: CSASRRATGELLF. CDR3 in DNA: TGCAGTGCTAGTCGGCGTGCAACCGGGGAGCTGCTTTTT.